The 3 T cell receptor beta chains in this list originate from one sample, sequenced in a study of OX40 agonist ivuxolimab in advanced cancers. Repertoires were generated with immunoSEQ multiplex PCR, while TCRdb's copy carries only in-frame clones and drops some. This repertoire shows some 63,000 clones, roughly 86% found once; its top ten account for about 5.1%. Sample: CD4+ or CD8+ T cells sorted from blood, taken in a trial of the OX40 agonist ivuxolimab. The receptors derive from an adult with an advanced solid tumor such as melanoma, head and neck, liver or kidney cancer.

The V and J genes are TRBV14 and TRBJ2-1, with D perhaps TRBD2 (6 bases). Germline lookup yields CDR1 SGHDN and CDR2 FVKESK. Trimming cost V 0 bases and J 0 bases, with 9 bases left between them. This CDR3 region has 16 residues. The DNA of the CDR3 is TGTGCCAGCAGCCAAGATGTGGGGGGCTCCTACAATGAGCAGTTCTTC. This codes for CASSQDVGGSYNEQFF.

This clone was observed a handful of times. The chain has TRBV6-5 and TRBJ2-1, with TRBD2 matching over 12 bases. This CDR3 contains 15 residues. CDR1 and CDR2 (germline): MNHEY, SVGAGI. Trimming at V came to 6 bases and at J to 6 bases, leaving 6 bases not matched to a gene. The CDR3 sequence: CASRPTSGGTNEQFF. As DNA, the CDR3 is TGTGCCAGCAGGCCGACTAGCGGGGGCACCAATGAGCAGTTCTTC.

The rearrangement links TRBV4-1 to TRBJ2-2; 13 nucleotides align to TRBD2. Trimming cost V 3 bases and J 7 bases; bases outside gene matches: 2. Germline-derived CDR1 and CDR2 are MGHRA and YSYEKL. The CDR3 totals 15 residues. The CDR3 reads CASSQGLAGIGELFF. The DNA for the CDR3 is TGCGCCAGCAGCCAGGGACTAGCGGGGATCGGGGAGCTGTTTTTT.